What follows are 20 T cell receptor beta chains derived from one specimen sequenced in a study of blood T cell repertoires in COVID-19. TCRdb's copy holds only in-frame clones and misses some; the assay was immunoSEQ multiplex PCR. The sample lists about 140,000 clones, almost 85% occurring once. The specimen was PBMCs or T cells enriched from blood (not recorded which). Receptor source: a woman aged 45 to 65 with acute COVID-19.

The chain links TRBV11-3 to TRBJ2-7; TRBD2 matches at 12 bases. Trimming cost V 5 bases and J 7 bases; bases outside gene matches: 12. The CDR3 runs to 16 residues. CDR1 and CDR2 (germline): SGHNT, YENEEA. CDR3 DNA: TGTGCCAGCAGCCCCCGGACTAGCGGGGCCCGTTCGGAGCAGTACTTC. Translating gives CASSPRTSGARSEQYF.

CDR3 sequence (DNA): TGTGCCAGCAGCTCCCCCCTTACAACTAGCAATCAGCCCCAGCATTTT. Protein sequence: CASSSPLTTSNQPQHF. This sequence joins TRBV6-6 and TRBJ1-5; D is undetermined. V lost 6 bases and J lost 0, with 15 bases in between. This CDR3 comprises 16 residues. Germline V gene sequence: CDR1 MNHNY, CDR2 SVGAGI (reference sequence).

J is TRBJ1-2 and V is TRBV12-3 or TRBV12-4; unclear D gene. The CDR3 has 13 amino acids. Trimming cost V 2 bases and J 8 bases, with 12 bases left between them. DNA for the CDR3: TGTGCCAGCAGTTTATACAGCACCATGGGCTACACCTTC. Translating gives CASSLYSTMGYTF.

The chain's CDR3 is CASSFWGGNGETQYF. The DNA of the CDR3 is TGTGCCAGCAGCTTTTGGGGGGGTAATGGAGAGACCCAGTACTTC. The rearrangement uses TRBV7-2 and TRBJ2-5, with TRBD2 identical over 7 bases. The J segment lost 4 bases and the V segment lost 3 bases, leaving 8 bases of the junction unmatched. CDR1 is SGHTA, CDR2 FQGNSA, per germline. The CDR3 runs 15 residues. Together with reference TRBV7-2 and TRBJ2-5, the CDR3 gives the full variable domain: GAGVSQSPSNKVTEKGKDVELRCDPISGHTALYWYRQSLGQGLEFLIYFQGNSAPDKSGLPSDRFSAERTGGSVSTLTIQRTQQEDSAVYLCASSFWGGNGETQYFGPGTRLLVL.

This sequence joins TRBV6-4 and TRBJ2-1; no firm D call. Germline assignment: CDR1 MRHNA and CDR2 SNTAGT. The CDR3 sequence is 13 residues long. V gave up 2 bases and J gave up 5 bases, with 7 bases separating them. DNA for the CDR3: TGTGCCAGCAGTGACGGAGATAACAATGAGCAGTTCTTC. It is translated as CASSDGDNNEQFF.

The chain couples TRBV19 to TRBJ1-1; 8 bases fit TRBD1. The germline V gene has CDR1 LNHDA and CDR2 SQIVND (reference sequence). CDR3 length equals 13 residues. V shed 7 bases and J 5 bases; nucleotides not matched to a gene: 6. CDR3 sequence: CASNTGGKTEAFF. The CDR3 DNA follows: TGTGCCAGTAATACAGGGGGTAAGACTGAAGCTTTCTTT.

The genes are TRBV5-1 and TRBJ2-1; D is unclear. Germline CDR1 reads SGHRS; CDR2 reads YFSETQ. V shed 0 bases and J shed 5 bases, with 9 bases lying between them. The CDR3 extends over 14 amino acids. This CDR3 is CASSLALSNNEQFF. CDR3 coding DNA: TGCGCCAGCAGCTTGGCCCTCAGTAACAATGAGCAGTTCTTC.

This sequence joins TRBV27 and TRBJ2-7, with D unclear. Looked up from germline, CDR1 is MNHEY and CDR2 is SMNVEV (reference sequence). V was clipped by 6 bases and J by 5 bases, with 17 bases between them. This CDR3 region has 14 residues. This chain's CDR3 is CASSPTLPRDEQYF. CDR3 nucleotides: TGTGCCAGCAGCCCGACACTTCCGAGAGACGAGCAGTACTTC.

In its sample, this clone was seen a few times. The chain is built from TRBV6-4 and TRBJ2-1; 8 bases match TRBD2. The CDR3 is made up of 15 amino acids. Trimming removed 3 bases from V and 2 bases from J; junction bases left unmatched: 3. Looked up from germline, CDR1 is MRHNA and CDR2 is SNTAGT. CDR3 bases: TGTGCCAGCAGTGAAGAACTAGCGGCCTACAATGAGCAGTTCTTC. Protein sequence: CASSEELAAYNEQFF.

V usage is TRBV11-3 and J usage is TRBJ2-1; a possible D gene is TRBD1 (5 bases). The ends were cut back, 5 bases at V and 6 bases at J, with 11 bases in the middle. From germline, CDR1 is SGHNT and CDR2 YENEEA. This CDR3 contains 13 residues. The CDR3 reads CASSLTGINEQFF. The DNA for the CDR3 is TGTGCCAGCAGCCTCACAGGTATCAATGAGCAGTTCTTC. The full variable domain, with the rest looked up from reference TRBV11-3 and TRBJ2-1, is EAGVVQSPRYKIIEKKQPVAFWCNPISGHNTLYWYLQNLGQGPELLIRYENEEAVDDSQLPKDRFSAERLKGVDSTLKIQPAELGDSAVYLCASSLTGINEQFFGPGTRLTVL.

This chain connects TRBV10-3 to TRBJ2-5; 14 nucleotides line up with TRBD2. CDR3 length: 16 residues. V gave up 3 bases and J gave up 4 bases; unmatched junction bases: 4. Germline V gene data show CDR1 as ENHRY and CDR2 as SYGVKD. CDR3 nucleotide sequence: TGTGCCATCAGTGAACCGGGACTAGCGGGAGCAGAGACCCAGTACTTC. Translation gives CAISEPGLAGAETQYF.

A note on this clone: An end of the junction differs from the germline gene, which may be a read error. The chain has TRBV9 and TRBJ2-3; weak D call: TRBD2 (6 bases). This CDR3 region has 12 residues. Germline loops: CDR1 SGDLS, CDR2 YYNGEE. CDR3 in DNA: TGTGCCAGCAGCGGGACCGGGACTGGTTTTCATTTT. Translated, it gives CASSGTGTGFHF. Drawing the rest from reference TRBV9 and TRBJ2-3, the complete variable domain is DSGVTQTPKHLITATGQRVTLRCSPRSGDLSVYWYQQSLDQGLQFLIQYYNGEERAKGNILERFSAQQFPDLHSELNLSSLELGDSALYFCASSGTGTGFHFGPGTRLTVL.

V and J are TRBV5-5 and TRBJ2-2; 7 nucleotides line up with TRBD2. Germline loops: CDR1 SGHKS, CDR2 YYEKEE (reference sequence). V lost 2 bases to trimming and J lost 6 bases; unmatched junction nucleotides: 16. The CDR3 extends over 18 amino acids. CDR3 in amino acids: CASSLETSDGGGAGELFF. Here the CDR3 DNA reads TGTGCCAGCAGCTTAGAAACTAGCGACGGAGGAGGGGCCGGGGAGCTGTTTTTT.

This clone was picked up a small number of times. This chain joins TRBV5-1 and TRBJ2-7; 8 nucleotides match TRBD2. J gave up 0 bases and V 3 bases, and 5 bases lay outside the gene matches. The CDR3 covers 15 residues. Per the germline V gene, CDR1 is SGHRS and CDR2 is YFSETQ. This CDR3 reads CASSWASGSSYEQYF. The CDR3 DNA follows: TGCGCCAGCAGCTGGGCTAGCGGGTCCTCCTACGAGCAGTACTTC.

The chain is built from TRBV7-6 and TRBJ2-7; D gene ambiguous. The CDR3 has 13 amino acids. V dropped 5 bases and J dropped 1 base, with 9 bases sitting between them. Germline V CDR1 and CDR2: SGHVS, FNYEAQ. In DNA, the CDR3 is TGTGCCAGCAGCGCAACAAGTTCCTACGAGCAGTACTTC. Protein: CASSATSSYEQYF.

This rearrangement joins TRBV11-2 to TRBJ1-1; tentative D call: TRBD1 (6 bases). V shed 1 base and J shed 7 bases, with 10 bases lying between them. CDR1 is SGHAT, CDR2 FQNNGV, per germline. The CDR3 sequence is 13 residues long. CDR3 coding DNA: TGTGCCAGCAGCTTAGCCGGACAGATTGAAGCTTTCTTT. This encodes CASSLAGQIEAFF.

This chain joins TRBV6-5 and TRBJ1-4; 10 bases line up with TRBD1. The CDR3 has 15 residues. V gave up 6 bases and J gave up 5 bases; unmatched junction bases: 6. CDR1 is MNHEY, CDR2 SVGAGI, per germline. CDR3 DNA: TGTGCCAGCAGAGGGGACAGGGGTCTCAATGAAAAACTGTTTTTT. Its translation: CASRGDRGLNEKLFF.

The chain has TRBV7-9 and TRBJ2-6, with 8 bases lining up with TRBD1. The length of the CDR3 is 15 residues. J was trimmed by 2 bases and V by 5 bases; bases with no gene match: 2. Looked up from germline, CDR1 is SEHNR and CDR2 is FQNEAQ (reference sequence). The CDR3 protein is CASSPQGAGANVLTF. DNA for the CDR3: TGTGCCAGCAGCCCACAGGGGGCTGGGGCCAACGTCCTGACTTTC.

The rearrangement links TRBV4-1 to TRBJ2-5; possible D gene TRBD1, 7 bases. V gave up 6 bases and J gave up 3 bases, with 20 bases separating them. From germline, CDR1 is MGHRA and CDR2 YSYEKL. The CDR3 is 16 residues long. The CDR3 loop reads CASRRQGGGLKETQYF. As DNA, the CDR3 is TGCGCCAGCAGGAGGCAGGGGGGCGGGTTAAAAGAGACCCAGTACTTC.

The chain is built from TRBV9 and TRBJ2-2; tentative D call: TRBD1 (5 bases). This CDR3 has 18 amino acids. Trimming took off 0 bases at V and 0 bases at J, with 15 bases between the two ends. The germline CDR1 and CDR2 sequences are SGDLS and YYNGEE. Written as DNA, the CDR3 is TGTGCCAGCAGCGTAGGGGTAGGGGTCGGCACGAACACCGGGGAGCTGTTTTTT. The encoded protein is CASSVGVGVGTNTGELFF.